These 30 T cell receptor beta chains were all obtained from the same sample, sequenced in a study of Ad26.COV2.S vaccination and SARS-CoV-2 variants. TCRdb keeps only in-frame clones here, not all; method: immunoSEQ multiplex PCR. The table lists about 500,000 clones, 80% to 90% of them singletons, with 1.5% to 2% in the top ten. As for treatment: roughly 20 received Ad26.COV2.S at low or high dose, single or two shots; 5 received placebo; per-sample allocation not given. Collection of samples fell on day 63 after the first vaccine or placebo injection. The specimen comprised peripheral blood, sampled in a trial of Ad26.COV2.S vaccine versus placebo. The receptors stem from a person between 18 and 59 years old who received the Ad26.COV2.S COVID-19 vaccine or a placebo.

The chain couples TRBV3-1 (or the pseudogene TRBV3-2) to TRBJ2-1; D possibly corresponds to TRBD2 (6 bases). The CDR3 is 17 amino acids. In germline, CDR1 is LGHDT, CDR2 YNNKEL (reference sequence). Deletions cut 4 bases from V and 6 bases from J, with 22 bases between. Here the CDR3 reads CASSLRYGRTIINEQFF. CDR3 sequence (DNA): TGTGCCAGCAGCCTCCGTTATGGGAGGACAATTATCAATGAGCAGTTCTTC.

The chain carries TRBV27 and TRBJ1-2, with 9 bases that match TRBD1. From germline, CDR1 is MNHEY and CDR2 SMNVEV (reference sequence). J lost 1 base, V lost 5 bases, and 5 bases had no gene match. This CDR3 comprises 15 residues. CDR3 sequence reads: CASSKRDRDNYGYTF. The CDR3 DNA sequence: TGTGCCAGCAGTAAAAGGGACAGGGATAACTATGGCTACACCTTC.

V gene TRBV6-5 combines with J gene TRBJ2-5; 7 bases are shared with TRBD1. There are 14 residues in the CDR3. V dropped 4 bases and J dropped 2; count of bases not matched to a gene: 4. Germline CDR1 and CDR2: MNHEY and SVGAGI. The CDR3 loop reads CASSSGTEQETQYF. The CDR3 DNA is TGTGCCAGCAGTTCCGGGACAGAACAAGAGACCCAGTACTTC.

The J gene is TRBJ1-5, the V gene TRBV5-4; D is unresolved. From germline, CDR1 is SGHNT and CDR2 YYREEE (reference sequence). The CDR3 sequence is 13 residues long. V was cut by 4 bases and J by 1 base, with 6 bases left in between. Written as DNA, the CDR3 is TGTGCCAGCAGCATCGACAGCAATCAGCCCCAGCATTTT. Translating it yields CASSIDSNQPQHF.

This clone was counted ten times or more. V usage is TRBV27 and J usage is TRBJ2-2, with TRBD1 identical over 9 bases. Unmatched junction bases numbered 5, after V lost 10 bases and J lost 5 bases. Germline lookup yields CDR1 MNHEY and CDR2 SMNVEV (reference sequence). The CDR3 sequence is 13 residues long. This CDR3 reads CATRDRVTGELFF. The CDR3 DNA follows: TGTGCCACCCGGGACAGGGTGACCGGGGAGCTGTTTTTT.

The V gene is TRBV28, the J gene TRBJ1-1; possible D gene TRBD1, 5 bases. The length of the CDR3 is 14 residues. Germline lookup yields CDR1 MDHEN and CDR2 SYDVKM. Trimming stripped 6 bases from V and 3 bases from J, with 14 bases between. The DNA of the CDR3 is TGTGCCAGCAGCCCTAGACAGTCGTACACTGAAGCTTTCTTT. It codes for CASSPRQSYTEAFF.

This chain links TRBV3-1 (or the pseudogene TRBV3-2) with TRBJ1-6; TRBD1 matches at 8 bases. The germline V gene encodes CDR1 LGHDT and CDR2 YNNKEL (reference sequence). The V and J ends lost 0 bases and 10 bases, in that order; junction bases with no gene match: 2. The CDR3 totals 14 residues. The CDR3 sequence is CASSQDRGPSPLHF. The DNA for the CDR3 is TGTGCCAGCAGCCAAGACAGGGGGCCCTCACCCCTCCACTTT.

This clone has a single count. The CDR3 loop is CASSEGMLNNEQFF. In DNA form, the CDR3 reads TGTGCCAGCAGTGAAGGTATGCTGAACAATGAGCAGTTCTTC. The rearrangement joins TRBV6-1 to TRBJ2-1; D ambiguous. The germline CDR1 and CDR2 sequences are MNHNS and SASEGT. This CDR3 is built from 14 residues. V lost 1 base and J lost 5, with 9 bases in between.

The J gene is TRBJ1-5, the V gene TRBV12-3 or TRBV12-4, with D perhaps matching TRBD1 (6 bases). The CDR3 has 13 residues. The V end was cut by 6 bases, the J end by 6 bases, with 12 bases between. The CDR3, as DNA: TGTGCCAGCAGACGGGACATGGTTCAGCCCCAGCATTTT. This codes for CASRRDMVQPQHF.

This chain connects TRBV6-5 to TRBJ1-2; D is ambiguous. This CDR3 has 14 residues. Trimming removed 6 bases from V and 3 bases from J, with 14 bases in between. The germline V gene has CDR1 MNHEY and CDR2 SVGAGI. Written as DNA, the CDR3 is TGTGCCAGCAGCCGAAGTAGGGCCGACTATGGCTACACCTTC. Translated, it gives CASSRSRADYGYTF.

The gene calls are TRBV7-6 and TRBJ2-3, with D possibly being TRBD2 (5 bases). Germline CDR1 reads SGHVS; CDR2 reads FNYEAQ. CDR3 length: 17 residues. The V end lost 1 base, the J end lost 2 bases, and 16 bases lay between the germline ends. The CDR3 nucleotides read TGTGCCAGCAGCTTAGTTCCTCCGGCGGGTTTCACAGATACGCAGTATTTT. The encoded protein is CASSLVPPAGFTDTQYF.

The rearrangement uses TRBV19 and TRBJ2-1; 7 positions agree with TRBD1. Germline assignment: CDR1 LNHDA and CDR2 SQIVND (reference sequence). This CDR3 spans 14 amino acids. Trimming at V came to 3 bases and at J to 8 bases, leaving 7 bases not matched to a gene. CDR3 amino acids: CASSIGTEGHEQFF. The CDR3 bases are TGTGCCAGTAGTATCGGGACAGAAGGACATGAGCAGTTCTTC.

This clone was counted once. The chain links TRBV6-5 to TRBJ1-6, with D possibly TRBD1 on 5 matching bases. This CDR3 is 15 amino acids long. Germline values: CDR1 MNHEY, CDR2 SVGAGI. The ends were cut back, 1 base at V and 5 bases at J, with 9 bases in the middle. DNA for the CDR3: TGTGCCAGCAGTTACTGGGGGTTGGATAATTCACCCCTCCACTTT. This translates into CASSYWGLDNSPLHF.

The J gene is TRBJ2-7, the V gene TRBV7-9; perhaps D is TRBD1 or TRBD2 (5 bases each). The CDR3 consists of 15 residues. The germline CDR1 and CDR2 sequences are SEHNR and FQNEAQ (reference sequence). Trimming took off 1 base at V and 2 bases at J, with 12 bases between the two ends. The CDR3 DNA follows: TGTGCCAGCAGCTTAGAGGGAGAGGGGACCTACGAGCAGTACTTC. This codes for CASSLEGEGTYEQYF.

This chain links TRBV6-5 with TRBJ2-1; D unresolved. This CDR3 comprises 13 residues. Germline CDR1 and CDR2: MNHEY and SVGAGI. V was clipped by 9 bases and J by 2 bases, with 11 bases between them. The CDR3 protein is CASSTLTYNEQFF. In DNA form, the CDR3 reads TGTGCCAGTTCGACCCTTACCTACAATGAGCAGTTCTTC.

The CDR3 loop reads CASSPGTGEKTQYF. Here the CDR3 DNA reads TGTGCCAGCTCCCCGGGGACAGGGGAAAAGACCCAGTACTTC. The J gene is TRBJ2-5, the V gene TRBV18; 10 bases agree with TRBD1. V trimming: 6 bases; J trimming: 6 bases; junction bases outside the gene matches: 7. Germline V CDR1 and CDR2: KGHSH, LQKENI. There are 14 residues in the CDR3.

This chain joins TRBV5-8 and TRBJ2-2; 7 bases align to TRBD2. In germline, CDR1 is SGHTS, CDR2 YDEGEE. J was trimmed by 4 bases and V by 1 base; bases with no gene match: 4. The CDR3 loop spans 15 amino acids. The CDR3 sequence is CASSLWEGGTGELFF. CDR3 bases: TGTGCCAGCAGCTTGTGGGAGGGTGGCACCGGGGAGCTGTTTTTT.

The chain is built from TRBV7-6 and TRBJ2-2; D not certain. Germline loops: CDR1 SGHVS, CDR2 FNYEAQ. The CDR3 covers 17 residues. The V and J ends lost 1 base and 4 bases respectively, with 16 bases between them. CDR3 protein: CASSLGVGPAPTGELFF. The CDR3 DNA follows: TGTGCCAGCAGCTTAGGCGTTGGTCCGGCCCCCACCGGGGAGCTGTTTTTT.

This chain joins TRBV10-3 and TRBJ1-2, with D perhaps TRBD1 (6 bases). Looked up from germline, CDR1 is ENHRY and CDR2 is SYGVKD. The CDR3 extends over 14 amino acids. The V and J ends lost 1 base and 9 bases respectively, with 15 bases between them. This CDR3 is CAISELTQQGSYTF. DNA for the CDR3: TGTGCCATCAGTGAGTTAACTCAGCAGGGGAGCTACACCTTC.

The gene calls are TRBV4-1 and TRBJ1-2; 7 bases map to TRBD1. The CDR3 loop spans 17 amino acids. Per germline, CDR1 MGHRA and CDR2 YSYEKL. With V trimmed by 2 bases and J by 0 bases, 9 bases remained unmatched. CDR3 sequence: CASSQRRGQRANYGYTF. DNA of the CDR3: TGCGCCAGCAGCCAAAGAAGGGGACAGAGAGCTAACTATGGCTACACCTTC.

V is TRBV12-3 or TRBV12-4 and J is TRBJ1-2; D remains ambiguous. CDR3 length: 13 amino acids. The V end was cut by 2 bases, the J end by 5 bases, with 9 bases between. The CDR3 here is CASSLFPGYGYTF. The CDR3 DNA reads as TGTGCCAGCAGTTTATTCCCAGGATATGGCTACACCTTC.

J is TRBJ2-7 and V is TRBV5-1, with 8 bases lining up with TRBD1. V shed 3 bases and J 2 bases; nucleotides not matched to a gene: 1. The CDR3 has 13 amino acids. Germline lookup yields CDR1 SGHRS and CDR2 YFSETQ. The CDR3 coding sequence is TGCGCCAGCAGCTCAGGGGGCCCCTACGAGCAGTACTTC. Translation: CASSSGGPYEQYF.

This sequence joins TRBV6-1 and TRBJ1-5; 10 bases align to TRBD1. The CDR3 spans 18 residues. Germline CDR1 and CDR2: MNHNS and SASEGT. V dropped 0 bases and J dropped 6; count of bases not matched to a gene: 11. The CDR3 here is CASSEAGLGTGVGQPQHF. CDR3 bases: TGTGCCAGCAGTGAAGCAGGTTTAGGGACAGGGGTGGGTCAGCCCCAGCATTTT.

The CDR3 nucleotides read TGTGCCAGCAGCCACCGGGACTTTAATTCACCCCTCCACTTT. It is translated as CASSHRDFNSPLHF. The chain joins TRBV7-2 to TRBJ1-6; the D gene is possibly TRBD1 (5 bases). Germline values: CDR1 SGHTA, CDR2 FQGNSA. V was clipped by 5 bases and J by 6 bases, with 11 bases between them. This CDR3 contains 14 residues.

This clone was seen only once. The rearrangement uses TRBV2 and TRBJ2-5; 7 nucleotides match TRBD1. This CDR3 region has 16 residues. The V and J ends lost 6 bases and 5 bases, in that order; junction bases with no gene match: 15. Germline assignment: CDR1 SNHLY and CDR2 FYNNEI. In DNA form, the CDR3 reads TGTGCCAGCAGCCTATCGGACAGGCAAGTCGGGGAGACCCAGTACTTC. Amino acids: CASSLSDRQVGETQYF.

The genes are TRBV7-9 and TRBJ2-5; 8 positions agree with TRBD1. Trimming at V came to 4 bases and at J to 5 bases, leaving 9 bases not matched to a gene. CDR3 length equals 15 residues. Germline V lookup: CDR1 SEHNR, CDR2 FQNEAQ (reference sequence). The CDR3 is CASSSGQGAEETQYF. The CDR3 nucleotides read TGTGCCAGCAGCTCGGGGCAGGGGGCCGAGGAGACCCAGTACTTC.

The chain couples TRBV3-1 (or the pseudogene TRBV3-2) to TRBJ2-1; no firm D call. V was clipped by 1 base and J by 0 bases, with 10 bases between them. The germline gives CDR1 LGHDT, CDR2 YNNKEL (reference sequence). The CDR3 is 16 amino acids. The CDR3: CASSQGLRTSYNEQFF. CDR3 sequence (DNA): TGTGCCAGCAGCCAAGGGCTGCGGACCTCCTACAATGAGCAGTTCTTC.

The CDR3 DNA follows: TGTGCCAGCAGCACCATTACGGAACAGCCCCAGCATTTT. Protein: CASSTITEQPQHF. V and J are TRBV5-8 and TRBJ1-5; D not resolved. The CDR3 loop spans 13 amino acids. The V gene lost 4 bases and the J gene lost 7 bases, with 12 bases spanning the gap. Germline values: CDR1 SGHTS, CDR2 YDEGEE.

This rearrangement joins TRBV10-2 to TRBJ1-4, with no clear D. This CDR3 is 14 amino acids long. Deletions cut 4 bases from V and 4 bases from J, with 10 bases between. Germline assignment: CDR1 WSHSY and CDR2 SAAADI. The CDR3 region has the DNA TGCGCCAGCAGTGGTGGGCAGAATAATGAAAAACTGTTTTTT. Encoded protein: CASSGGQNNEKLFF.

The gene calls are TRBV6-2 or TRBV6-3 and TRBJ1-2; a weak D match, TRBD1 (6 bases). Trimming left V 6 bases short and J 7 bases short, with 12 bases between. CDR3 length: 12 amino acids. Germline V gene sequence: CDR1 MNHEY, CDR2 SVGEGT. CDR3 sequence (DNA): TGTGCCAGCAGCCGACAGGAGCGTGGCTACACCTTC. Residues: CASSRQERGYTF.